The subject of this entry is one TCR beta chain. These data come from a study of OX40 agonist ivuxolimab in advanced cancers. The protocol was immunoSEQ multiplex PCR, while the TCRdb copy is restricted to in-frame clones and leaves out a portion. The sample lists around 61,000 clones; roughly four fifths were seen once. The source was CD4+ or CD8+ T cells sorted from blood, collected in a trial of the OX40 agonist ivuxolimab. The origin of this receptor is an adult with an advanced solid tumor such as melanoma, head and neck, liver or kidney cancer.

DNA of the CDR3: TGTGCCAGCAGACCTTCCCGGGCGGGCACCGGGGAGCTGTTTTTT. Amino acid sequence: CASRPSRAGTGELFF. The chain combines TRBV28 with TRBJ2-2; D is possibly TRBD2 (5 bases). Germline lookup yields CDR1 MDHEN and CDR2 SYDVKM. Trimming removed 6 bases at V and 4 bases at J, with 15 bases between. The CDR3 contains 15 residues.